The clone carrying this T cell receptor beta chain has a handful of counts. The antigen is unknown. The length of the CDR3 is 14 residues. Per the germline V gene, CDR1 is SGHRS and CDR2 is YFSETQ. V was pared by 2 bases and J by 7 bases, with 13 bases between. This entry is derived from a study of blood T cells in healthy people across ages. Study observations and caveats: Among long-lived donors, naive CD4+ cells were more numerous and diversity higher than in aged donors. Shifts in expanded clonotypes may have been confounded by donor CMV status, which was unknown. PBMCs left unsorted prevented a conclusive naive versus antigen-experienced comparison. Estimates based on one million T cells were treated as lower bounds.

Using a J-beta primer mix together with a sample-barcoded 5' primer, a second PCR was run for roughly 7 to 12 cycles. In TCRdb, the 5' RACE reads were re-called with MiXCR into one record per CDR3 protein. This sample carries about 1.5 million distinct CDR3 sequences, 40% to 50% of them seen once, and the ten largest clones take roughly 7.7%. Sequenced: blood. V usage is TRBV5-1 and J usage is TRBJ1-5, with a possible D match to TRBD1 (5 bases). This TCR derives from a woman between 18 and 29 years old in good health. In DNA form, the CDR3 reads TGCGCCAGCAGCTTATCAGGGAGGGACCAGCCCCAGCATTTT. Encoded protein: CASSLSGRDQPQHF.